The 11 T cell receptor beta chains below were found in one sample sequenced in a study of technical replicates of blood from a few donors. Some clones are missing from TCRdb's copy, which holds only in-frame ones; the method was immunoSEQ multiplex PCR. The sample consists of roughly 76,000 clones, approximately 94% of them appearing once. Sequenced: T cells isolated from PBMCs. These receptors came from a human donor in good health.

CDR3 DNA: TGTGCCAGCAGGAAGGGACAGGGCGATAATGAAAAACTGTTTTTT. This gives the protein CASRKGQGDNEKLFF. The chain is built from TRBV11-1 and TRBJ1-4, with 9 bases matching TRBD1. CDR1 is SGHAT and CDR2 is FQDESV in the germline V gene (reference sequence). Trimming at V came to 6 bases and at J to 4 bases, leaving 6 bases not matched to a gene. The CDR3 loop spans 15 amino acids.

The V and J genes are TRBV18 and TRBJ1-2, with D maybe TRBD1 (5 bases). Per the germline V gene, CDR1 is KGHSH and CDR2 is LQKENI. Trimming removed 6 bases at V and 5 bases at J, with 16 bases between. The CDR3 is made up of 14 amino acids. This CDR3 reads CASSYRQFSYGYTF. The CDR3 nucleotides read TGTGCCAGCTCCTATCGACAGTTCAGTTATGGCTACACCTTC. Supplemented by reference TRBV18 and TRBJ1-2, the full variable domain reads NAGVMQNPRHLVRRRGQEARLRCSPMKGHSHVYWYRQLPEEGLKFMVYLQKENIIDESGMPKERFSAEFPKEGPSILRIQQVVRGDSAAYFCASSYRQFSYGYTFGSGTRLTVV.

The V and J genes are TRBV7-6 and TRBJ2-2; the D gene is possibly TRBD1 (6 bases). The CDR3 has 18 amino acids. CDR1 is SGHVS and CDR2 is FNYEAQ in the germline V gene. Between the trimmed V and J ends, which lost 3 bases and 3 bases, there was a span of 20 bases. The CDR3 region is CASSFMVDRRRHTGELFF. Here the CDR3 DNA reads TGTGCCAGCAGCTTCATGGTCGACAGGAGACGGCACACCGGGGAGCTGTTTTTT.

The chain carries TRBV2 and TRBJ1-5, with a possible D match to TRBD1 (5 bases). The CDR3 totals 17 residues. Between the trimmed V and J ends, which lost 3 bases and 1 base, there was a span of 16 bases. From germline, CDR1 is SNHLY and CDR2 FYNNEI. Here the CDR3 DNA reads TGTGCCAGCAGTGACAGGTATTGGGGCGTCAGCAATCAGCCCCAGCATTTT. Translated, it gives CASSDRYWGVSNQPQHF.

The chain joins TRBV19 to TRBJ1-2; no firm D call. Trimming stripped 5 bases from V and 3 bases from J, with 13 bases between. CDR1 LNHDA and CDR2 SQIVND come from the germline V gene (reference sequence). This CDR3 is 14 amino acids long. The CDR3 nucleotides are TGTGCCAGTAGTGCCGCTCCAACAGACTATGGCTACACCTTC. Translated: CASSAAPTDYGYTF.

The V and J genes are TRBV29-1 and TRBJ2-7, with 9 bases lining up with TRBD1. J gave up 4 bases and V 3 bases, and 10 bases lay outside the gene matches. CDR1 and CDR2 (germline): SQVTM, ANQGSEA. CDR3 length equals 15 residues. The CDR3: CSVERSLDRGYEQYF. For the CDR3, the DNA is TGCAGCGTTGAGCGGAGTTTGGACAGGGGTTACGAGCAGTACTTC.

The V gene is TRBV16, the J gene TRBJ2-1, with TRBD1 matching 8 bases. The J segment lost 3 bases and the V segment lost 4 bases, leaving 8 bases of the junction unmatched. From germline, CDR1 is KGHSY and CDR2 FQNENV. The CDR3 runs 16 residues. The CDR3, as DNA: TGTGCCAGCAGCCCGTTCGACAGGGGAAACTACAATGAGCAGTTCTTC. Its protein is CASSPFDRGNYNEQFF.

The V and J genes are TRBV5-4 and TRBJ1-1, with D tentatively TRBD1 (5 bases). Per germline, CDR1 SGHNT and CDR2 YYREEE (reference sequence). The CDR3 is 12 amino acids. V was cut by 4 bases and J by 8 bases, with 12 bases left in between. The CDR3 sequence: CASSLKTAEAFF. The CDR3 DNA follows: TGTGCCAGCAGCCTAAAGACAGCAGAAGCTTTCTTT.

The chain uses TRBV28 and TRBJ2-5; 10 nucleotides line up with TRBD2. Germline V CDR1 and CDR2: MDHEN, SYDVKM. The J segment lost 2 bases and the V segment lost 8 bases, leaving 17 bases of the junction unmatched. This CDR3 has 18 amino acids. The CDR3: CASLSWSSGRGGQETQYF. Written as DNA, the CDR3 is TGTGCCAGCTTGTCGTGGTCTAGCGGGAGAGGGGGACAAGAGACCCAGTACTTC.

This clone was observed a single time. The chain recombines TRBV7-9 with TRBJ2-7; D is undetermined. The CDR3 totals 12 residues. Germline V gene data show CDR1 as SEHNR and CDR2 as FQNEAQ (reference sequence). V lost 1 base and J lost 6, with 7 bases in between. The CDR3 nucleotides are TGTGCCAGCAGCTTAGTTGCCGGCGAGCAGTACTTC. It specifies CASSLVAGEQYF.

This chain uses TRBV2 with TRBJ2-7; 8 positions agree with TRBD1. V dropped 3 bases and J dropped 3; count of bases not matched to a gene: 13. Germline-derived CDR1 and CDR2 are SNHLY and FYNNEI. The length of the CDR3 is 17 residues. The CDR3 region is CASSDRRALTGGYEQYF. The DNA of the CDR3 is TGTGCCAGCAGTGACCGACGGGCCTTAACAGGGGGCTACGAGCAGTACTTC.